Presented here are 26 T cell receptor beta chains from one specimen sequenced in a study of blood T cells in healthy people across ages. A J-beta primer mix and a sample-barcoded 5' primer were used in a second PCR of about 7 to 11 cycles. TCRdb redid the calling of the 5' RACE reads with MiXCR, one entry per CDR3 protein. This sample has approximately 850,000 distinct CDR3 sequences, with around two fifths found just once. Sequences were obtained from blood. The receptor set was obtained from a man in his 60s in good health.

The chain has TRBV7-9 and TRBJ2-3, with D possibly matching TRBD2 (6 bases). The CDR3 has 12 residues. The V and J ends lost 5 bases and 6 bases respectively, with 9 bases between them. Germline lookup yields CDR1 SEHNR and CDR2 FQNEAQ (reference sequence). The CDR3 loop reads CASSTDYDTQYF. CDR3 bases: TGTGCCAGCAGCACGGACTACGATACGCAGTATTTT.

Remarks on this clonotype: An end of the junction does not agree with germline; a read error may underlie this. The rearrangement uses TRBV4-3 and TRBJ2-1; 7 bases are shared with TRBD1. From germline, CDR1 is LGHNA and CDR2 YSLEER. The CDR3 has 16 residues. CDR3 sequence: CASSQDDRVPYNGQFF. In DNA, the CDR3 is TGCGCCAGCAGCCAAGATGACAGGGTGCCCTACAATGGGCAGTTCTTC.

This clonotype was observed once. CDR3 sequence: CASSYIQHGRKSYGYTF. CDR3 DNA sequence: TGTGCCAGCAGTTATATTCAACACGGAAGAAAGTCCTATGGCTACACCTTC. J is TRBJ1-2 and V is TRBV6-5, with D hard to call. Germline V gene lookup returns CDR1 MNHEY and CDR2 SVGAGI. The CDR3 extends over 17 amino acids. The germline V and J ends were trimmed by 3 bases and 4 bases, with 21 bases remaining between them.

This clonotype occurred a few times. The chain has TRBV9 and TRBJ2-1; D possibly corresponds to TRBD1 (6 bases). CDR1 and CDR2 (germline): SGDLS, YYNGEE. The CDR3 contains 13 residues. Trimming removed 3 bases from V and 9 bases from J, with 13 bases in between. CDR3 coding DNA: TGTGCCAGCAGCGAACACAGGGAAGGTGAGCAGTTCTTC. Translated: CASSEHREGEQFF.

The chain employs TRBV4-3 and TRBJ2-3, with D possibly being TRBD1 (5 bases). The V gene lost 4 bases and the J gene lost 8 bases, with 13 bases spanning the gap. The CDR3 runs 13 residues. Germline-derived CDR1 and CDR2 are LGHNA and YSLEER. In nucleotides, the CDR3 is TGCGCCAGCAGCCCAGGGCCTACGGGTACGCAGTATTTT. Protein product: CASSPGPTGTQYF.

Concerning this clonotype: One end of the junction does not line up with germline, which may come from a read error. The CDR3 protein is CASSPPPLEGGLTDMQYF. The CDR3 region has the DNA TGTGCCAGCAGTCCACCCCCATTGGAGGGAGGACTCACAGATATGCAGTATTTT. The rearrangement uses TRBV25-1 and TRBJ2-3; possibly TRBD2 for D (6 bases). Germline V gene sequence: CDR1 MGHDK, CDR2 SYGVNS. CDR3 size: 18 residues.

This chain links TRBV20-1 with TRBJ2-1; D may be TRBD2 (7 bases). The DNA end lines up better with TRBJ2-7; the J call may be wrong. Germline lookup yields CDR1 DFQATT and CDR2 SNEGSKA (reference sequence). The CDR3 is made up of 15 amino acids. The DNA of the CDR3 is TGCAGTGCTAGGGGCGGGGGCAGCTCCTACAATGAGCAGTACTTC. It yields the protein CSARGGGSSYNEQYF.

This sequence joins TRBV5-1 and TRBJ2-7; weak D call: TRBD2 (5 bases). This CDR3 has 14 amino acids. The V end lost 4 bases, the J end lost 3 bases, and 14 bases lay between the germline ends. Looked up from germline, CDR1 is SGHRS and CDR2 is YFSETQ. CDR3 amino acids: CASSPGLGNYEQYF. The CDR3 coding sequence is TGCGCCAGCAGCCCTGGACTGGGGAACTACGAGCAGTACTTC.

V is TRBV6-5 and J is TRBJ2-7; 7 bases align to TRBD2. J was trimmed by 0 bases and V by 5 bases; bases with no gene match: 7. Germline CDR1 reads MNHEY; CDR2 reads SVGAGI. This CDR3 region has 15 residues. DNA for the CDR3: TGTGCCAGCAGTGGGCGGCGGGGGTCCTCCTACGAGCAGTACTTC. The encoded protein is CASSGRRGSSYEQYF.

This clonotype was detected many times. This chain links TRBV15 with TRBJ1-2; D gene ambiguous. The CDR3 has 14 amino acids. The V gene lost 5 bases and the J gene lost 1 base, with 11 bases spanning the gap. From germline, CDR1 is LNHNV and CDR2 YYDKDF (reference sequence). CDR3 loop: CATSFRSFNYGYTF. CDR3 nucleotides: TGTGCCACCAGCTTCCGATCATTTAACTATGGCTACACCTTC.

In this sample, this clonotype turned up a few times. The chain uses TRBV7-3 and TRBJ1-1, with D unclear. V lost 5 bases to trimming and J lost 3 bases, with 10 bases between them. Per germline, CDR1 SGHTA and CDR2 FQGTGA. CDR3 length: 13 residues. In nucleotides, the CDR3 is TGTGCCAGCAGCCCGAATAGGGACACTGAAGCTTTCTTT. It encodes CASSPNRDTEAFF.

The CDR3 DNA follows: TGCGCCAGCAGCCAAGAAGACAGGGTGGTCACTGAAGCTTTCTTT. Translating it yields CASSQEDRVVTEAFF. The chain links TRBV4-1 to TRBJ1-1, with 7 nucleotides matching TRBD1. V lost 0 bases, J lost 4 bases, and 5 bases stayed unmatched. CDR3 size: 15 residues. Per germline, CDR1 MGHRA and CDR2 YSYEKL.

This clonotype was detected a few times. The CDR3 is CASSHPGRVSPLHF. The CDR3 bases are TGTGCCAGCAGTCACCCGGGGAGGGTTTCACCCCTCCACTTT. The chain couples TRBV28 to TRBJ1-6; D is unclear. There are 14 residues in the CDR3. V was shortened by 5 bases and J by 9 bases, with 14 bases between the two germline ends. The germline V gene encodes CDR1 MDHEN and CDR2 SYDVKM.

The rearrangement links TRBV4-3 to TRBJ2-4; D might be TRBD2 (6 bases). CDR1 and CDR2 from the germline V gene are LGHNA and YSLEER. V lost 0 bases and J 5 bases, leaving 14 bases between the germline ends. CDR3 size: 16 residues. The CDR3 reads CASSQDPGGLQNIQYF. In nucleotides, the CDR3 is TGCGCCAGCAGCCAAGATCCCGGAGGGCTACAAAACATTCAGTACTTC.

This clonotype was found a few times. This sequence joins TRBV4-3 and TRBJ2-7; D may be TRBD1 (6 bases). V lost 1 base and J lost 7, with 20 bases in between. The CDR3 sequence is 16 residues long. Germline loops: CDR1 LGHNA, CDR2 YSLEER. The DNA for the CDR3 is TGCGCCAGCAGCCAAGTATTCCAGGGGATCCTTGGGGAGCAGTACTTC. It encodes CASSQVFQGILGEQYF.

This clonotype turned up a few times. The CDR3 loop reads CASSPILRQETQYF. The CDR3 DNA is TGTGCCAGCAGCCCCATTCTCCGGCAAGAGACCCAGTACTTC. The chain employs TRBV7-9 and TRBJ2-5, with D uncertain. In germline, CDR1 is SEHNR, CDR2 FQNEAQ (reference sequence). V gave up 5 bases and J gave up 2 bases, with 12 bases separating them. The CDR3 has 14 amino acids.

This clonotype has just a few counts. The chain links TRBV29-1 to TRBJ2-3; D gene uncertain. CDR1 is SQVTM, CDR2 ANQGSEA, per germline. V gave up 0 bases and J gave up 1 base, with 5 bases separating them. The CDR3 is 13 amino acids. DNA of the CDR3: TGCAGCGTTGAAGATCCGGGCACAGATACGCAGTATTTT. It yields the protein CSVEDPGTDTQYF.

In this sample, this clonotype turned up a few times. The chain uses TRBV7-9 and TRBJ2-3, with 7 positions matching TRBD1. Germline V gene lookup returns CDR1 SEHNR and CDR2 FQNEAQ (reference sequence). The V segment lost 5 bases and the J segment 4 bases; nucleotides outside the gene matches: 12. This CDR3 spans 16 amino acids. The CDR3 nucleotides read TGTGCCAGCAGCACCCGACAGGGCCCCTCTGCAGATACGCAGTATTTT. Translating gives CASSTRQGPSADTQYF.

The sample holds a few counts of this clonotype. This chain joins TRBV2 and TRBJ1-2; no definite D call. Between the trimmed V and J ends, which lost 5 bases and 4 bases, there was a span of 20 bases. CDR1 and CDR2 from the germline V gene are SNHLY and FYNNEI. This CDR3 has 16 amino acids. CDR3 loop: CASSTRLPVILYGYTF. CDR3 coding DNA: TGTGCCAGCAGTACCCGGTTGCCGGTAATCCTCTATGGCTACACCTTC. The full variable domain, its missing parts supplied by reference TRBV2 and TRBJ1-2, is EPEVTQTPSHQVTQMGQEVILRCVPISNHLYFYWYRQILGQKVEFLVSFYNNEISEKSEIFDDQFSVERPDGSNFTLKIRSTKLEDSAMYFCASSTRLPVILYGYTFGSGTRLTVV.

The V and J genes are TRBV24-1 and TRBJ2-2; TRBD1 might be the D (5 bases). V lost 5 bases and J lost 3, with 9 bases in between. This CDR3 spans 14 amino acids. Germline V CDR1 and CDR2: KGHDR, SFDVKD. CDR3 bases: TGTGCCACCAGTGCTCAGGGTTACACCGGGGAGCTGTTTTTT. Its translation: CATSAQGYTGELFF.

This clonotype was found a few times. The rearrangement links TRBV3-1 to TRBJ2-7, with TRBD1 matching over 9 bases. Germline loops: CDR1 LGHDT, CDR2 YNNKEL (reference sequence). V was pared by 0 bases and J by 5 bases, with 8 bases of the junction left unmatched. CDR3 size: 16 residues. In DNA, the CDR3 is TGTGCCAGCAGCCAAGACGGGACAGGGAGTGCCCACGAGCAGTACTTC. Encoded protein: CASSQDGTGSAHEQYF.

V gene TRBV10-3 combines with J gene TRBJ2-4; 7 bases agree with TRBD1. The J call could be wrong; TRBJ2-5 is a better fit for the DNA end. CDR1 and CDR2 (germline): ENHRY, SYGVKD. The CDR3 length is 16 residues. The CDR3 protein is CAISPGGGLTQETQYF. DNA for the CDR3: TGTGCCATCAGTCCAGGGGGTGGCCTAACCCAAGAGACCCAGTACTTC.

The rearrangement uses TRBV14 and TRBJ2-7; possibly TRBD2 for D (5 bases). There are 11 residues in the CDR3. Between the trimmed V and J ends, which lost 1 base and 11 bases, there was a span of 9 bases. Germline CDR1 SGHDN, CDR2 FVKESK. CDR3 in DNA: TGTGCCAGCAGCCAAGGATCCGGGAAGTACTTC. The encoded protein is CASSQGSGKYF.

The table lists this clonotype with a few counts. The DNA of the CDR3 is TGTGCCAGCGGGAGAGATACGCAGTATTTT. The encoded protein is CASGRDTQYF. The chain has TRBV28 and TRBJ2-3, with D perhaps matching TRBD2 (5 bases). CDR3 size: 10 residues. Trimming took 8 bases from V and 5 from J, leaving 5 bases between them. Germline V gene sequence: CDR1 MDHEN, CDR2 SYDVKM. Using reference TRBV28 and TRBJ2-3 for the parts outside the CDR3, the full variable domain is DVKVTQSSRYLVKRTGEKVFLECVQDMDHENMFWYRQDPGLGLRLIYFSYDVKMKEKGDIPEGYSVSREKKERFSLILESASTNQTSMYLCASGRDTQYFGPGTRLTVL.

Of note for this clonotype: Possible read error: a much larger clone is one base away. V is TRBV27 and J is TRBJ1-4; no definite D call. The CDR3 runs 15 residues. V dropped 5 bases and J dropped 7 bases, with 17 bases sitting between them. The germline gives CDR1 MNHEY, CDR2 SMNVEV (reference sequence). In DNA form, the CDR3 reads TGTGCCAGCAGTGCCGTAACCCCCCGAGGTGAAAAACTGTTTTTT. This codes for CASSAVTPRGEKLFF. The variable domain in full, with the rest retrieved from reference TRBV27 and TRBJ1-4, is EAQVTQNPRYLITVTGKKLTVTCSQNMNHEYMSWYRQDPGLGLRQIYYSMNVEVTDKGDVPEGYKVSRKEKRNFPLILESPSPNQTSLYFCASSAVTPRGEKLFFGSGTQLSVL.

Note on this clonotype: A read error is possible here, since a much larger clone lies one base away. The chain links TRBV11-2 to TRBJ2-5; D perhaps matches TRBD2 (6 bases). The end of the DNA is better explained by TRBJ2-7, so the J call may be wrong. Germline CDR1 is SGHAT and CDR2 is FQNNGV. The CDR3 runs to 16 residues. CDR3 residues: CASSLSPALEGHEQYV. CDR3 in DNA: TGTGCCAGCAGCTTATCGCCCGCACTGGAGGGACACGAGCAGTACGTC.